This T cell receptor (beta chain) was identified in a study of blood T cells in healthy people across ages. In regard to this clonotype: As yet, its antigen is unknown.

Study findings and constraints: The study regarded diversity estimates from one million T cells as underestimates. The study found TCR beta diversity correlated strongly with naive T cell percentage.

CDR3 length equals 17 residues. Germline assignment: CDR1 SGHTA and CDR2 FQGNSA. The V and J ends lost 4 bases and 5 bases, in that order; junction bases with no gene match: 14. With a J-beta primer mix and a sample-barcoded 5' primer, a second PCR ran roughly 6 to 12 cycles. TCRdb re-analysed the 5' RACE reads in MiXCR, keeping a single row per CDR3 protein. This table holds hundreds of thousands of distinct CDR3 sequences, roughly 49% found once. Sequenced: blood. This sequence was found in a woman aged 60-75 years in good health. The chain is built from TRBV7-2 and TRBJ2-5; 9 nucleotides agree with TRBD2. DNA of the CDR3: TGTGCCAGCAGCTCCAGGCGGGGGGGAGTCAGGGAGGAGACCCAGTACTTC. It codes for CASSSRRGGVREETQYF. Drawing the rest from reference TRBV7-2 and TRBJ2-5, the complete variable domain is GAGVSQSPSNKVTEKGKDVELRCDPISGHTALYWYRQSLGQGLEFLIYFQGNSAPDKSGLPSDRFSAERTGGSVSTLTIQRTQQEDSAVYLCASSSRRGGVREETQYFGPGTRLLVL.